The clone carrying this T cell receptor (beta chain) occurred a few times. The target antigen is unknown. The authors made TCR beta libraries by quantitative 5'-RACE with molecular barcodes. TCRdb processed the 5' RACE reads anew with MiXCR; each CDR3 protein has one entry. The sample has roughly 100,000 distinct CDR3 sequences; about 8.3% are singletons. The CDR3 runs 14 residues. Germline V lookup: CDR1 SGHNT, CDR2 YYREEE (reference sequence). Between the trimmed V and J ends, which lost 4 bases and 7 bases, there was a span of 12 bases. This entry belongs to a study of CD8 T cells in ankylosing spondylitis. General study findings and limits: A motif in TCR beta, a set of roughly eight highly homologous variants, appeared characteristic of ankylosing spondylitis blood. Those disease-linked clones were CD8+; they were also relatively rare in peripheral blood.

The V call is TRBV5-4, the J call TRBJ1-6, with a possible D match to TRBD1 (6 bases). This TCR came from a male donor with ankylosing spondylitis or in good health (not recorded which). The sequenced sample consisted of blood, either unsorted or a sorted T cell fraction (not recorded which). The CDR3 nucleotides are TGTGCCAGCAGCGGGGGCGACGGGAATTCACCCCTCCACTTT. Amino acid sequence: CASSGGDGNSPLHF. Combining the CDR3 with reference TRBV5-4 and TRBJ1-6 gives the whole variable domain ETGVTQSPTHLIKTRGQQVTLRCSSQSGHNTVSWYQQALGQGPQFIFQYYREEENGRGNFPPRFSGLQFPNYSSELNVNALELDDSALYLCASSGGDGNSPLHFGNGTRLTVT.